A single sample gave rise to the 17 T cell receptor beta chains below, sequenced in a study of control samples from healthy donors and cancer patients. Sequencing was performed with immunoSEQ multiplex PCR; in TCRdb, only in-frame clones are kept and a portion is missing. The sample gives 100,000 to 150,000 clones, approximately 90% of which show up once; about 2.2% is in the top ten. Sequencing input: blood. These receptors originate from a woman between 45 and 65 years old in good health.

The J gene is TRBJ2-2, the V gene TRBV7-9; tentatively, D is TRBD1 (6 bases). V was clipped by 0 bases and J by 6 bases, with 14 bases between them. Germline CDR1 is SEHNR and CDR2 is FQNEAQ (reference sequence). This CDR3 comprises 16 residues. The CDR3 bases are TGTGCCAGCAGCTTAGCAACAGGGCTTTTGGCCGGGGAGCTGTTTTTT. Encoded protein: CASSLATGLLAGELFF.

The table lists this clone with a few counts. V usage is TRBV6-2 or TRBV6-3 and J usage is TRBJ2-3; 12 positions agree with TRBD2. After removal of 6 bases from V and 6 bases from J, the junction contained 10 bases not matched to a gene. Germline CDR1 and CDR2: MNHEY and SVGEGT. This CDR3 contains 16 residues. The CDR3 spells CASRPSSGRASDTQYF. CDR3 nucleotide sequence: TGTGCCAGCAGACCTTCTAGCGGGAGGGCGTCGGATACGCAGTATTTT.

The CDR3 DNA reads TGTGCCAGCAGCTTATGGGGTAGCAATCAGCCCCAGCATTTT. Translating it yields CASSLWGSNQPQHF. The rearrangement uses TRBV7-2 and TRBJ1-5; no clear D. Germline CDR1 reads SGHTA; CDR2 reads FQGNSA. The CDR3 is made up of 14 amino acids. The ends were cut back, 2 bases at V and 0 bases at J, with 5 bases in the middle. Together with reference TRBV7-2 and TRBJ1-5, the CDR3 gives the full variable domain: GAGVSQSPSNKVTEKGKDVELRCDPISGHTALYWYRQSLGQGLEFLIYFQGNSAPDKSGLPSDRFSAERTGGSVSTLTIQRTQQEDSAVYLCASSLWGSNQPQHFGDGTRLSIL.

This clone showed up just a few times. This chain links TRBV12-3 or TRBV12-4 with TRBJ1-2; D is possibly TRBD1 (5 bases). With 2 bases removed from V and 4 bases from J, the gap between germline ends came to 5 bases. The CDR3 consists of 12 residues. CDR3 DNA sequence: TGTGCCAGCAGTTTACAGGGCTATGGCTACACCTTC. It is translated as CASSLQGYGYTF.

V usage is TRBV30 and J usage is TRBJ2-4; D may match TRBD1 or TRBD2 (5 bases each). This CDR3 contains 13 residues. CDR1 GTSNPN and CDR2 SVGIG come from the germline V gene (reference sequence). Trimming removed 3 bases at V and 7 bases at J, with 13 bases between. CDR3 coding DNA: TGTGCCTGGAGGAGGGGACCGAGCAACATTCAGTACTTC. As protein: CAWRRGPSNIQYF.

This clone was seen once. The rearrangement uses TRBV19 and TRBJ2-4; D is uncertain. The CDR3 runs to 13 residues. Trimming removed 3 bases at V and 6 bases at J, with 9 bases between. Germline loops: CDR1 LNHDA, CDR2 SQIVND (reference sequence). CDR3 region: CASSMVSPNIQYF. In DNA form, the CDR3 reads TGTGCCAGTAGTATGGTCAGCCCAAACATTCAGTACTTC.

The CDR3 sequence: CASRPLTGPNQPQHF. CDR3 DNA sequence: TGTGCCAGCAGACCCTTGACAGGGCCCAATCAGCCCCAGCATTTT. V gene TRBV7-8 combines with J gene TRBJ1-5, with TRBD1 identical over 7 bases. Unmatched junction bases numbered 8, after V lost 6 bases and J lost 3 bases. Germline CDR1 and CDR2: SGHVS and FQNEAQ. The CDR3 sequence is 15 residues long.

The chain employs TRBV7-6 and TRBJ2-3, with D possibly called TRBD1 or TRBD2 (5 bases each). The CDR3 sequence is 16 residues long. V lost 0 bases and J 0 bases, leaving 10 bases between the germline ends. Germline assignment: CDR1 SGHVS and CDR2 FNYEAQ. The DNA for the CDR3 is TGTGCCAGCAGCTTAGCGCTTGGGGGTAGCACAGATACGCAGTATTTT. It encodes CASSLALGGSTDTQYF.

The CDR3 is CASSRGGTDTQYF. The CDR3 DNA reads as TGTGCCAGCAGCCGTGGGGGCACAGATACGCAGTATTTT. The chain joins TRBV11-3 to TRBJ2-3; D ambiguous. V was pared by 5 bases and J by 1 base, with 7 bases between. This CDR3 comprises 13 residues. The V gene's germline CDR1 is SGHNT and CDR2 YENEEA. Using reference TRBV11-3 and TRBJ2-3 for the parts outside the CDR3, the full variable domain is EAGVVQSPRYKIIEKKQPVAFWCNPISGHNTLYWYLQNLGQGPELLIRYENEEAVDDSQLPKDRFSAERLKGVDSTLKIQPAELGDSAVYLCASSRGGTDTQYFGPGTRLTVL.

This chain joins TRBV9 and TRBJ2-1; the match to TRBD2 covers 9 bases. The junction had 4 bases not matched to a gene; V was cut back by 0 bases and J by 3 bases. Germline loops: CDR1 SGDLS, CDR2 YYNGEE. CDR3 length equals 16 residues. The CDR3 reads CASSVVGSGSYNEQFF. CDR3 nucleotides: TGTGCCAGCAGCGTAGTAGGTAGCGGGAGCTACAATGAGCAGTTCTTC.

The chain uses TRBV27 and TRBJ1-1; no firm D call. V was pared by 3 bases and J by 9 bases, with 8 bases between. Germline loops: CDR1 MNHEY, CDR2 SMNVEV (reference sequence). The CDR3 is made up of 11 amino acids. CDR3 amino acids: CASSFGDKAFF. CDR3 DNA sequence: TGTGCCAGCAGTTTCGGGGATAAAGCTTTCTTT.

CDR3 in amino acids: CASSIADRYTEAFF. The CDR3 coding sequence is TGTGCCAGTAGTATTGCTGACAGGTACACTGAAGCTTTCTTT. This chain links TRBV19 with TRBJ1-1, with D maybe TRBD1 (6 bases). Germline CDR1 and CDR2: LNHDA and SQIVND (reference sequence). CDR3 length: 14 amino acids. The ends were cut back, 3 bases at V and 3 bases at J, with 11 bases in the middle.

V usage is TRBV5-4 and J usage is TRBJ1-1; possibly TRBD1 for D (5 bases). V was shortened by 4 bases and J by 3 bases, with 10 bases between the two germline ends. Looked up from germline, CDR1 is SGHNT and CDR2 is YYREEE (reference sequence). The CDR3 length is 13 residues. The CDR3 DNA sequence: TGTGCCAGCAGCCAAACAGGTTACACTGAAGCTTTCTTT. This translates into CASSQTGYTEAFF.

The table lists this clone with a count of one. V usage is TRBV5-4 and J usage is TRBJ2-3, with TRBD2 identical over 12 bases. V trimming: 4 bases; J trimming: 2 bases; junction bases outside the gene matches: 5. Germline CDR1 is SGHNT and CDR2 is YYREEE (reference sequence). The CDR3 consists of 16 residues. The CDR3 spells CASSPGLAGPTDTQYF. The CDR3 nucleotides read TGTGCCAGCAGCCCTGGACTAGCGGGGCCCACAGATACGCAGTATTTT.

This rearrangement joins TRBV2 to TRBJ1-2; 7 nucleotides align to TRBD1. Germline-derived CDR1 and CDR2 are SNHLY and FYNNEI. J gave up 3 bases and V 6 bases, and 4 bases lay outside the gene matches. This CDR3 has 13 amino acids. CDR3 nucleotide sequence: TGTGCCAGCAGGGGGACAGCCCACTATGGCTACACCTTC. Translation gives CASRGTAHYGYTF.

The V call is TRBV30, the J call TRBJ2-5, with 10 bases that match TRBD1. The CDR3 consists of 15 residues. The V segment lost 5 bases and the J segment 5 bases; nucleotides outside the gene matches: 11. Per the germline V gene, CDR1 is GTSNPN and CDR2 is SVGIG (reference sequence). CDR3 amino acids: CAWLPGQGTGETQYF. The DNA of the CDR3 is TGTGCCTGGCTCCCGGGACAGGGGACGGGGGAGACCCAGTACTTC.

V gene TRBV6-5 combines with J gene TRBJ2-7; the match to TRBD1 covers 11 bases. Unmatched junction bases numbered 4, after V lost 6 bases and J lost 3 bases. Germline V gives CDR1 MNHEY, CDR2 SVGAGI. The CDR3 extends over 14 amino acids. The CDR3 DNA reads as TGTGCCAGCAGCCGGGGACAGGGGGTCTACGAGCAGTACTTC. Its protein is CASSRGQGVYEQYF.